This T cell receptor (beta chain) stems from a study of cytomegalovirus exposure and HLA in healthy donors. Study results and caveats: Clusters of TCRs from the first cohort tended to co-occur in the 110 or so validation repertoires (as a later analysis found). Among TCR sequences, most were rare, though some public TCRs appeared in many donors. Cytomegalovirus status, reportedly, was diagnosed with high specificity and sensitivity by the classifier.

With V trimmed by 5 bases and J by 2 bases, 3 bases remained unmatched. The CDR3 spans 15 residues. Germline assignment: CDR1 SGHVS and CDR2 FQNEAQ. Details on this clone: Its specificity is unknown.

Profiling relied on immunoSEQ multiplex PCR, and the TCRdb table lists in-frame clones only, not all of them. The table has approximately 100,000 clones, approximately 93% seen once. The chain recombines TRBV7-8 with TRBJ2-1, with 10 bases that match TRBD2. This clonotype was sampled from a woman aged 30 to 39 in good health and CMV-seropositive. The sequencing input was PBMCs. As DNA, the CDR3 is TGTGCCAGCAGCAATCTAGCGGGAGCCTACAATGAGCAGTTCTTC. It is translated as CASSNLAGAYNEQFF.